This T cell receptor (beta chain) was identified in a study of T-cell reconstitution after alpha-beta-depleted transplantation in children (dated by TCRdb to the mid-2010s). About the study as a whole: Using TCR repertoire profiling, the study quantitatively followed how T-cell immune reconstitution unfolded in children after TCRalphabeta/CD19-depleted allogeneic hematopoietic cell transplantation. The full study reports these points: About two months after transplant, the apparently early recovery of alphabetaT-cell counts reportedly depended on just several hundred clones that had expanded rapidly and came from non-depleted graft cells. The frequencies of hyperexpanded clones fell over the following months, and after one year, T-cell counts and TCRbeta diversity were mostly attributed to newly produced T cells. In some patients, the high TCRbeta diversity seen at day 60 was put down to recipient T cells and intrathymic progenitors that had survived conditioning.

CDR1 SGDLS and CDR2 YYNGEE were looked up in the germline V gene. The CDR3 spans 15 residues, from the cysteine through the phenylalanine. The retained sequence is limited to the CDR3, 45 bases, with the frame set at the first base. Trimming removed 0 bases from V and 6 bases from J; the gene matches leave 5 bases unexplained. The treatment or condition label, read with the paper, signifies: allogeneic hematopoietic cell transplantation with graft depleted of TCRalphabeta T cells and CD19 B cells. The transplant recipients were children given TCRalphabeta/CD19-depleted allogeneic hematopoietic cell grafts. In the case of this clonotype: This receptor's antigen is unknown. No base-level quality is on record; no much larger clone is a single base apart.

Library construction relied on PCR. Sequencing used an Illumina HiSeq 2500. TCR libraries were prepared with molecular barcoding, using unique molecular identifiers to normalize TCRbeta repertoire quantification. TCRdb passed the public sequencing reads through fastp at Q25 and MiXCR, retaining productive beta sequences. Records with the same CDR3 protein are collapsed into one entry carrying the most frequent genes and DNA. This sample is represented by 610,000 or so distinct CDR3 sequences; around 27% of them were singletons. Just over 35% of the sample is taken by the ten largest. The chain uses TRBV9 and TRBJ2-1, with TRBD2 matching 8 junction bases. This TCR was recovered from a boy under two years old with Wiskott-Aldrich syndrome, due to receive a stem cell transplant. Sequencing was performed on PBMCs, taken before TCRalphabeta/CD19-depleted stem cell transplant. The nucleotide sequence is given as TGTGCCAGCAGCGTAGCTGGGACTAGTAGCAATGAGCAGTTCTTC. Its protein is CASSVAGTSSNEQFF.